The 32 T cell receptor beta chains reported below all come from one sample, sequenced in a study of shared clonotypes between healthy human individuals. The protocol was immunoSEQ multiplex PCR, while the TCRdb copy is restricted to in-frame clones and leaves out a portion. The table has about 1 million clones, under 80% seen once. Source material: memory CD4+ T cells sorted from blood. The sample's subset: CD45RA-negative fraction. All receptors come from a young man in good health.

The chain uses TRBV9 and TRBJ2-5; D is unclear. CDR3 size: 14 residues. The germline V gene has CDR1 SGDLS and CDR2 YYNGEE. V lost 0 bases, J lost 0 bases, and 6 bases lay in between. The CDR3 DNA reads as TGTGCCAGCAGCGTAGATATGTACCAAGAGACCCAGTACTTC. Amino acid sequence: CASSVDMYQETQYF.

The CDR3, as DNA: TGTGCCAGCAGTCGGGACAGTGCCTACGAGCAGTACTTC. Translating gives CASSRDSAYEQYF. The J gene is TRBJ2-7, the V gene TRBV27, with TRBD1 matching 7 bases. CDR3 length equals 13 residues. From germline, CDR1 is MNHEY and CDR2 SMNVEV (reference sequence). The J segment lost 2 bases and the V segment lost 5 bases, leaving 3 bases of the junction unmatched.

About this clone itself: The sample contains more than one DNA sequence encoding this CDR3. CDR3 loop: CAISESPSGFSTDTQYF. The DNA of the CDR3 is TGTGCCATCAGTGAGTCGCCTAGCGGGTTTAGCACAGATACGCAGTATTTT. This chain joins TRBV10-3 and TRBJ2-3; 8 nucleotides line up with TRBD2. Germline values: CDR1 ENHRY, CDR2 SYGVKD. The CDR3 consists of 17 residues. V shed 0 bases, J shed 0 bases, and the junction held 5 bases outside the gene matches.

The sample holds one count of this clone. This chain joins TRBV18 and TRBJ2-7, with D uncertain. The CDR3 loop spans 15 amino acids. Germline CDR1 is KGHSH and CDR2 is LQKENI. The V and J ends lost 0 bases and 1 base respectively, with 10 bases between them. This CDR3 is CASSPPKAESYEQYF. Here the CDR3 DNA reads TGTGCCAGCTCACCACCTAAGGCGGAATCCTACGAGCAGTACTTC.

The chain combines TRBV6-1 with TRBJ2-1; 8 bases match TRBD1. J was trimmed by 4 bases and V by 6 bases; bases with no gene match: 5. The CDR3 is made up of 14 amino acids. Germline CDR1 reads MNHNS; CDR2 reads SASEGT. The CDR3 DNA is TGTGCCAGCAGCGGGACAGGCTCTTACAATGAGCAGTTCTTC. The encoded protein is CASSGTGSYNEQFF.

The chain carries TRBV6-1 and TRBJ1-2, with D uncertain. Germline V gene sequence: CDR1 MNHNS, CDR2 SASEGT. Trimming removed 6 bases from V and 3 bases from J, with 8 bases in between. The CDR3 has 12 residues. CDR3 sequence: CASRSSYYGYTF. The CDR3 DNA is TGTGCCAGCAGGAGCAGCTACTATGGCTACACCTTC.

The CDR3 DNA reads as TGTGCCAGCTCACCAGGGCAGGGTCCGTCCAATGAGCAGTTCTTC. Translated: CASSPGQGPSNEQFF. V is TRBV18 and J is TRBJ2-1, with D possibly being TRBD1 (5 bases). In germline, CDR1 is KGHSH, CDR2 LQKENI. CDR3 length equals 15 residues. Trimming removed 2 bases from V and 6 bases from J, with 14 bases in between.

V and J are TRBV18 and TRBJ2-7, with D tentatively TRBD2 (5 bases). The CDR3 runs 13 residues. The germline V and J ends were trimmed by 4 bases and 6 bases, with 13 bases remaining between them. Germline V gene lookup returns CDR1 KGHSH and CDR2 LQKENI. The CDR3 DNA reads as TGTGCCAGCTCACGAGGGAGTAATCCCGAGCAGTACTTC. It is translated as CASSRGSNPEQYF.

As DNA, the CDR3 is TGCGCCAGCAGCTTGGGCGGCAGGAACGCAGATACGCAGTATTTT. Its translation: CASSLGGRNADTQYF. The chain carries TRBV5-1 and TRBJ2-3; D not resolved. Trimming took off 0 bases at V and 4 bases at J, with 12 bases between the two ends. Per germline, CDR1 SGHRS and CDR2 YFSETQ. The CDR3 contains 15 residues. The variable domain in full, with the rest retrieved from reference TRBV5-1 and TRBJ2-3, is KAGVTQTPRYLIKTRGQQVTLSCSPISGHRSVSWYQQTPGQGLQFLFEYFSETQRNKGNFPGRFSGRQFSNSRSEMNVSTLELGDSALYLCASSLGGRNADTQYFGPGTRLTVL.

The chain is built from TRBV2 and TRBJ1-1; D remains ambiguous. V gave up 9 bases and J gave up 1 base, with 9 bases separating them. The CDR3 totals 12 residues. Germline CDR1 SNHLY, CDR2 FYNNEI. The CDR3, as DNA: TGTGCCAGTCGGACGGAGAACACTGAAGCTTTCTTT. It is translated as CASRTENTEAFF. Full variable domain (remainder filled in from reference TRBV2 and TRBJ1-1): EPEVTQTPSHQVTQMGQEVILRCVPISNHLYFYWYRQILGQKVEFLVSFYNNEISEKSEIFDDQFSVERPDGSNFTLKIRSTKLEDSAMYFCASRTENTEAFFGQGTRLTVV.

The chain joins TRBV5-5 to TRBJ2-5; D is possibly TRBD1 (7 bases). There are 14 residues in the CDR3. The V and J ends lost 4 bases and 7 bases respectively, with 17 bases between them. CDR1 SGHKS and CDR2 YYEKEE come from the germline V gene (reference sequence). In DNA form, the CDR3 reads TGTGCCAGCAGCGCGCGGGACAGTATCGGGACCCAGTACTTC. Its protein product is CASSARDSIGTQYF.

This chain links TRBV18 with TRBJ1-6, with 11 bases fitting TRBD1. CDR1 is KGHSH and CDR2 is LQKENI in the germline V gene. The CDR3 totals 15 residues. With 2 bases clipped from V and 9 bases from J, the junction kept 3 bases outside the gene matches. This CDR3 reads CASSPGQGATSPLHF. The CDR3 nucleotides read TGTGCCAGCTCACCAGGACAGGGGGCTACTTCACCCCTCCACTTT. The whole variable domain, filled in from reference TRBV18 and TRBJ1-6, reads NAGVMQNPRHLVRRRGQEARLRCSPMKGHSHVYWYRQLPEEGLKFMVYLQKENIIDESGMPKERFSAEFPKEGPSILRIQQVVRGDSAAYFCASSPGQGATSPLHFGNGTRLTVT.

This clone was detected only a few times. V and J are TRBV19 and TRBJ1-6, with D hard to call. Germline CDR1 reads LNHDA; CDR2 reads SQIVND (reference sequence). V was clipped by 6 bases and J by 5 bases, with 8 bases between them. This CDR3 has 13 residues. DNA for the CDR3: TGTGCCAGTAGGTACAGAGATAATTCACCCCTCCACTTT. Amino acid sequence: CASRYRDNSPLHF.

The rearrangement uses TRBV11-2 and TRBJ2-7; 7 bases agree with TRBD1. V shed 0 bases, J shed 6 bases, and the junction held 8 bases outside the gene matches. Germline-derived CDR1 and CDR2 are SGHAT and FQNNGV. The length of the CDR3 is 15 residues. CDR3: CASSLEIVTGVEQYF. In DNA form, the CDR3 reads TGTGCCAGCAGCTTAGAGATCGTCACAGGGGTCGAGCAGTACTTC.

J is TRBJ1-6 and V is TRBV5-4, with unresolved D. From germline, CDR1 is SGHNT and CDR2 YYREEE (reference sequence). The V end lost 0 bases, the J end lost 11 bases, and 15 bases lay between the germline ends. The CDR3 loop spans 15 amino acids. The DNA of the CDR3 is TGTGCCAGCAGCTTGGGCGGGTCCGGGTTAGCACCCCTCCACTTT. Amino acid sequence: CASSLGGSGLAPLHF. Based on the CDR3 plus reference TRBV5-4 and TRBJ1-6, the full variable domain is ETGVTQSPTHLIKTRGQQVTLRCSSQSGHNTVSWYQQALGQGPQFIFQYYREEENGRGNFPPRFSGLQFPNYSSELNVNALELDDSALYLCASSLGGSGLAPLHFGNGTRLTVT.

A remark on this clone: A far bigger clonotype differs at one base, so this is likely a read error. The chain couples TRBV10-2 to TRBJ1-6, with D perhaps matching TRBD1 (6 bases). From germline, CDR1 is WSHSY and CDR2 SAAADI. The CDR3 extends over 14 amino acids. The V gene lost 2 bases and the J gene lost 9 bases, with 11 bases spanning the gap. As DNA, the CDR3 is TGCGCCAGCAGTGAGCAGGGGCCCGGTTCACCCCTCCACTTT. This sequence encodes CASSEQGPGSPLHF.

This clone was picked up one time. The chain couples TRBV18 to TRBJ1-2; 10 nucleotides align to TRBD1. J lost 5 bases, V lost 5 bases, and 11 bases had no gene match. Germline lookup yields CDR1 KGHSH and CDR2 LQKENI. The CDR3 runs to 16 residues. CDR3 loop: CASSKTGTGATYGYTF. CDR3 coding DNA: TGTGCCAGCTCAAAAACCGGGACAGGGGCTACTTATGGCTACACCTTC.

This chain connects TRBV2 to TRBJ1-1; the D is unclear. Trimming cost V 4 bases and J 0 bases, with 9 bases left between them. Germline V gene data show CDR1 as SNHLY and CDR2 as FYNNEI. The length of the CDR3 is 14 residues. The CDR3, as DNA: TGTGCCAGCAGTGTGGAGGGCATGAACACTGAAGCTTTCTTT. Its translation: CASSVEGMNTEAFF.

The J gene is TRBJ2-4, the V gene TRBV6-1, with D possibly TRBD2 on 5 matching bases. Germline assignment: CDR1 MNHNS and CDR2 SASEGT. This CDR3 is built from 14 residues. V shed 6 bases and J shed 1 base, with 10 bases lying between them. The CDR3 DNA reads TGTGCCAGCAGGGTGGGAGAGGCCAAAAACATTCAGTACTTC. Translated: CASRVGEAKNIQYF.

This clone was recorded a few times. This sequence joins TRBV5-1 and TRBJ2-5, with D perhaps TRBD1 (6 bases). The CDR3 sequence is 15 residues long. Germline CDR1 and CDR2: SGHRS and YFSETQ. Trimming removed 0 bases from V and 5 bases from J, with 14 bases in between. The CDR3 DNA reads as TGCGCCAGCAGCTTGGCTGCAGGGGATGGGGAGACCCAGTACTTC. Translated: CASSLAAGDGETQYF.

This clone was counted only a few times. The V gene is TRBV5-1, the J gene TRBJ1-4; D ambiguous. CDR3 size: 15 residues. Trimming cost V 2 bases and J 0 bases, with 8 bases left between them. Germline V gene lookup returns CDR1 SGHRS and CDR2 YFSETQ. The CDR3 protein is CASSLSPTTNEKLFF. The CDR3 region has the DNA TGCGCCAGCAGCTTATCACCTACAACTAATGAAAAACTGTTTTTT. The full variable domain, completed using reference TRBV5-1 and TRBJ1-4, is KAGVTQTPRYLIKTRGQQVTLSCSPISGHRSVSWYQQTPGQGLQFLFEYFSETQRNKGNFPGRFSGRQFSNSRSEMNVSTLELGDSALYLCASSLSPTTNEKLFFGSGTQLSVL.

The chain couples TRBV7-9 to TRBJ1-1; D may be TRBD1 (6 bases). This CDR3 spans 15 amino acids. The V end lost 5 bases, the J end lost 4 bases, and 17 bases lay between the germline ends. In germline, CDR1 is SEHNR, CDR2 FQNEAQ (reference sequence). Here the CDR3 reads CASSQSKGEVTEAFF. In DNA form, the CDR3 reads TGTGCCAGCAGCCAGTCGAAGGGGGAGGTCACTGAAGCTTTCTTT.

The CDR3 is CASSTRLAGADTQYF. The CDR3 bases are TGTGCCAGCAGCACCAGACTAGCGGGAGCAGATACGCAGTATTTT. The rearrangement joins TRBV7-2 to TRBJ2-3, with 12 bases identical to TRBD2. The CDR3 sequence is 15 residues long. Germline lookup yields CDR1 SGHTA and CDR2 FQGNSA. V lost 5 bases and J lost 4; bases outside the gene matches: 4.

The chain has TRBV14 and TRBJ2-3; 7 nucleotides match TRBD2. Germline-derived CDR1 and CDR2 are SGHDN and FVKESK. There are 15 residues in the CDR3. Germline trimming cut 1 base from V and 4 bases from J; bases unmatched to any gene: 5. The CDR3 region has the DNA TGTGCCAGCAGCCAAGCGGGGGGTCTTGCAGATACGCAGTATTTT. Translated, it gives CASSQAGGLADTQYF.

This clone was seen only a few times. Within the sample, other DNA sequences also encode this same CDR3. This sequence joins TRBV30 and TRBJ1-1, with D hard to call. The CDR3 has 11 amino acids. V was pared by 0 bases and J by 4 bases, with 3 bases between. Germline-derived CDR1 and CDR2 are GTSNPN and SVGIG (reference sequence). CDR3 sequence (DNA): TGTGCCTGGAGTGTTGGCACTGAAGCTTTCTTT. It codes for CAWSVGTEAFF.

The chain uses TRBV4-3 and TRBJ2-2, with D maybe TRBD1 (5 bases). With 1 base removed from V and 4 bases from J, the gap between germline ends came to 13 bases. The CDR3 has 16 residues. Germline V gene lookup returns CDR1 LGHNA and CDR2 YSLEER. CDR3 in amino acids: CASSQVWGAGTGELFF. CDR3 DNA sequence: TGCGCCAGCAGCCAAGTGTGGGGCGCCGGCACCGGGGAGCTGTTTTTT.

The chain combines TRBV30 with TRBJ2-3, with 8 bases aligning to TRBD2. Unmatched junction bases numbered 10, after V lost 5 bases and J lost 0 bases. This CDR3 is 16 amino acids long. Per germline, CDR1 GTSNPN and CDR2 SVGIG (reference sequence). DNA for the CDR3: TGTGCCTGGGCGCGCTCGACTAGCGTCAGCACAGATACGCAGTATTTT. This sequence encodes CAWARSTSVSTDTQYF.

This clone was found a few times. The chain has TRBV6-6 and TRBJ2-7; D unclear. Germline-derived CDR1 and CDR2 are MNHNY and SVGAGI (reference sequence). CDR3 length: 13 amino acids. Trimming stripped 5 bases from V and 4 bases from J, with 12 bases between. CDR3 nucleotides: TGTGCCAGCAGTCCCGCCCCAGATTACGAGCAGTACTTC. Its protein product is CASSPAPDYEQYF.

The table lists this clone with a count of one. In the same sample, other DNA sequences code for this CDR3. The chain combines TRBV10-3 with TRBJ1-2, with a possible D match to TRBD1 (5 bases). Per the germline V gene, CDR1 is ENHRY and CDR2 is SYGVKD. This CDR3 spans 14 amino acids. With 0 bases removed from V and 5 bases from J, the gap between germline ends came to 10 bases. This chain's CDR3 is CAISESGRDYGYTF. The DNA for the CDR3 is TGTGCCATCAGTGAGTCGGGCAGGGATTATGGCTACACCTTC.

This clone was detected many times. The sample holds other DNA sequences that translate to the same CDR3. The rearrangement uses TRBV7-2 and TRBJ2-7; no clear D. This CDR3 has 14 amino acids. Germline CDR1 is SGHTA and CDR2 is FQGNSA. Trimming stripped 1 base from V and 0 bases from J, with 7 bases between. CDR3 DNA: TGTGCCAGCAGCTTAGACAGCTCCTCCTACGAGCAGTACTTC. Its protein is CASSLDSSSYEQYF.

The CDR3 coding sequence is TGTGCCAGCAGCCACTACGAGCAGTACTTC. It codes for CASSHYEQYF. The V call is TRBV2, the J call TRBJ2-7; D is uncertain. Trimming pared 6 bases from V and 3 bases from J, leaving 3 bases between. Looked up from germline, CDR1 is SNHLY and CDR2 is FYNNEI. The CDR3 is made up of 10 amino acids.

The V and J genes are TRBV5-1 and TRBJ2-5; a possible D gene is TRBD1 (6 bases). V lost 1 base, J lost 4 bases, and 14 bases lay in between. Germline V gives CDR1 SGHRS, CDR2 YFSETQ. This CDR3 contains 15 residues. The CDR3 here is CASSLPYRAGETQYF. The CDR3 bases are TGCGCCAGCAGCTTGCCGTACAGGGCGGGAGAGACCCAGTACTTC.